The rows below give T cell receptor beta chains drawn from one sample of a study of blood T cell repertoires in COVID-19. Some clones are missing from TCRdb's copy, which holds only in-frame ones; the method was immunoSEQ multiplex PCR. The sample lists some 76,000 clones; approximately 90% were seen once. Sequenced input: peripheral blood. These receptors were taken from a man aged 60-69 years with acute or convalescent COVID-19. CDR3s include the opening cysteine and the closing phenylalanine or tryptophan. D genes are given only for firm matches. A clone size is listed for some rows: how often the clone was seen (once, few, many), or a class if it is expanded.

DNA	CDR3	D	J	length	V	size
TGCAGTGCTAGTGGGGGACAGGGTGATCAGCCCCAGCATTTT	CSASGGQGDQPQHF	TRBD1	TRBJ1-5	14	TRBV20-1	NA
TGTGCCTGGAGTGTACGTCTAGCGGGTTACAATGAGCAGTTCTTC	CAWSVRLAGYNEQFF	TRBD2	TRBJ2-1	15	TRBV30	NA
TGTGCCATCAGTGAGTCAGGGGTAGGGTGGGGCACAGATACGCAGTATTTT	CAISESGVGWGTDTQYF	NA	TRBJ2-3	17	TRBV10-3	NA
TGTGCCAGCAGTGAGTTGGGCGATTTAAATGAGCAGTTCTTC	CASSELGDLNEQFF	NA	TRBJ2-1	14	TRBV27	many
TGTGCCAGCAGTTTGACTAGCGGGACAGATACGCAGTATTTT	CASSLTSGTDTQYF	TRBD2	TRBJ2-3	14	TRBV27	NA
TGTGCCAGCAGCTTAGACCCCGGGGACAGGGGGCATGGCTACACCTTC	CASSLDPGDRGHGYTF	TRBD1	TRBJ1-2	16	TRBV11-2	NA
TGTGCCAGCAGTCAGCAGGGAACAGATACGCAGTATTTT	CASSQQGTDTQYF	NA	TRBJ2-3	13	TRBV12-3/TRBV12-4	NA
TGTGCCAGCAGCTTCGCGAAACAGCCCCAGCATTTT	CASSFAKQPQHF	NA	TRBJ1-5	12	TRBV7-2	NA
TGTGCCAGCAGACCGCGGGCAACAGATACGCAGTATTTT	CASRPRATDTQYF	NA	TRBJ2-3	13	TRBV7-2	NA
TGTGCTAGTGGTTTGCTTTCGGGGGACAGGGGTTCCTACGAGCAGTACTTC	CASGLLSGDRGSYEQYF	TRBD1	TRBJ2-7	17	TRBV12-5	NA
TGTGCCAGCAGCCCAGAATGGGGCATCGTCGGCAAAAACATTCAGTACTTC	CASSPEWGIVGKNIQYF	NA	TRBJ2-4	17	TRBV7-8	NA
TGCAGCGTCGACAGGGGGGAAAACATTCAGTACTTC	CSVDRGENIQYF	TRBD1	TRBJ2-4	12	TRBV29-1	once
TGTGCCTGGAGCTCCCAAGAGACCCAGTACTTC	CAWSSQETQYF	NA	TRBJ2-5	11	TRBV30	NA
TGTGCCAGCAGGATAGACAGGGTGAGCGATGAGCAGTTCTTC	CASRIDRVSDEQFF	TRBD1	TRBJ2-1	14	TRBV6-5	NA
TGTGCCAGCAGCGTAGCTCTCGCGGGAGGGGGAGATACGCAGTATTTT	CASSVALAGGGDTQYF	TRBD2	TRBJ2-3	16	TRBV9	once
TGCGCCAGCAGCTTGGGTCCGAAACACGTCACAGATACGCAGTATTTT	CASSLGPKHVTDTQYF	NA	TRBJ2-3	16	TRBV5-1	NA
TGCAGTGCTAGTAAGGCTAGCGGGGGAGCGAACACCGGGGAGCTGTTTTTT	CSASKASGGANTGELFF	TRBD2	TRBJ2-2	17	TRBV20-1	NA
TGTGCCAGCAACTCAAGGGGCTCCTACAATGAGCAGTTCTTC	CASNSRGSYNEQFF	NA	TRBJ2-1	14	TRBV7-9	once
TGTGCCTGGGCCGTTGGTCAGGAGACCCAGTACTTC	CAWAVGQETQYF	NA	TRBJ2-5	12	TRBV30	NA
TGTGCCAGCAGTGAATCCTATGACAGGAGCTCCTACGAGCAGTACTTC	CASSESYDRSSYEQYF	NA	TRBJ2-7	16	TRBV2	NA
TGTGCCAGCAGTGAAAGCAGTCAGGGAAGTTGGCCCCAGCATTTT	CASSESSQGSWPQHF	NA	TRBJ1-5	15	TRBV6-1	NA
TGTGCCAGCAGTCAACTAGCGGGGCAGGGCGGGGAGCTGTTTTTT	CASSQLAGQGGELFF	TRBD2	TRBJ2-2	15	TRBV6-5	NA
TGTGCCAGTAGCGAGGGAGTCGGGGGGACGTATGGCTACACCTTC	CASSEGVGGTYGYTF	NA	TRBJ1-2	15	TRBV19	NA
TGTGCCAGCATAGCGGGAGTGGGAAACAATGAGCAGTTCTTC	CASIAGVGNNEQFF	TRBD2	TRBJ2-1	14	TRBV2	NA
TGTGCCAGCAGCCAAGGGCTAGGGGGTATTCAGCCCCAGCATTTT	CASSQGLGGIQPQHF	NA	TRBJ1-5	15	TRBV3-1/TRBV3-2	NA
TGTGCCAGCAGCCTGCCCCTAGCGGGGATATCCTACAATGAGCAGTTCTTC	CASSLPLAGISYNEQFF	TRBD2	TRBJ2-1	17	TRBV3-1/TRBV3-2	once
TGCGCCAGCAGCTTAGATCAACAGGGCTCAACTAATGAAAAACTGTTTTTT	CASSLDQQGSTNEKLFF	NA	TRBJ1-4	17	TRBV5-1	once
TGTGCCAGTAGTGTGACAGGGACAGGGGGCACAGATACGCAGTATTTT	CASSVTGTGGTDTQYF	TRBD1	TRBJ2-3	16	TRBV19	NA
TGTGCCAGCAGCCAACAAAAAACAGGGACGAACACCGGGGAGCTGTTTTTT	CASSQQKTGTNTGELFF	NA	TRBJ2-2	17	TRBV3-1/TRBV3-2	NA
TGTGCCAGTAGTATAGGACTAGCGGGCGTCTACGAGCAGTACTTC	CASSIGLAGVYEQYF	TRBD2	TRBJ2-7	15	TRBV19	once
TGTGCCAGCAGTGTATCGGGACAGTCCTGGAACACTGAAGCTTTCTTT	CASSVSGQSWNTEAFF	TRBD1	TRBJ1-1	16	TRBV25-1	NA
TGTGCCAGCAGTTGGGGCACCAATAGCAATCAGCCCCAGCATTTT	CASSWGTNSNQPQHF	NA	TRBJ1-5	15	TRBV27	NA
TGTGCCAGTGTTTCGGACAGCCTCTCTGGGGCCAACGTCCTGACTTTC	CASVSDSLSGANVLTF	NA	TRBJ2-6	16	TRBV19	NA
TGTGCCAGCAGTTCAGCGGGGGGGCCTCCCGGGGAGCTGTTTTTT	CASSSAGGPPGELFF	TRBD2	TRBJ2-2	15	TRBV6-6	NA
TGTGCCAGCTCCTCCGACAGGGGGCGGCTCCTGAACACCGGGGAGCTGTTTTTT	CASSSDRGRLLNTGELFF	TRBD1	TRBJ2-2	18	TRBV18	NA
TGTGCCAGCAGTCCGAAACTAGCGCGCACCTACGAGCAGTACTTC	CASSPKLARTYEQYF	TRBD2	TRBJ2-7	15	TRBV2	NA
TGTGCCAGCAGCCCTCGGGGGGCCTCCTACAATGAGCAGTTCTTC	CASSPRGASYNEQFF	NA	TRBJ2-1	15	TRBV7-3	NA
TGTGCCAGCAGCCCCCGCACAGGGGCAGGGGCCAACGTCCTGACTTTC	CASSPRTGAGANVLTF	TRBD1	TRBJ2-6	16	TRBV11-2	NA
TGTGCCAGCAGGCCGGGACTAGCGTCTGATGAGCAGTTCTTC	CASRPGLASDEQFF	TRBD2	TRBJ2-1	14	TRBV7-3	NA
TGTGCCTGGAGTGTTTTGAGGACAGGAGATCTATTT	CAWSVLRTGDLF	TRBD1	TRBJ1-1	12	TRBV30	NA